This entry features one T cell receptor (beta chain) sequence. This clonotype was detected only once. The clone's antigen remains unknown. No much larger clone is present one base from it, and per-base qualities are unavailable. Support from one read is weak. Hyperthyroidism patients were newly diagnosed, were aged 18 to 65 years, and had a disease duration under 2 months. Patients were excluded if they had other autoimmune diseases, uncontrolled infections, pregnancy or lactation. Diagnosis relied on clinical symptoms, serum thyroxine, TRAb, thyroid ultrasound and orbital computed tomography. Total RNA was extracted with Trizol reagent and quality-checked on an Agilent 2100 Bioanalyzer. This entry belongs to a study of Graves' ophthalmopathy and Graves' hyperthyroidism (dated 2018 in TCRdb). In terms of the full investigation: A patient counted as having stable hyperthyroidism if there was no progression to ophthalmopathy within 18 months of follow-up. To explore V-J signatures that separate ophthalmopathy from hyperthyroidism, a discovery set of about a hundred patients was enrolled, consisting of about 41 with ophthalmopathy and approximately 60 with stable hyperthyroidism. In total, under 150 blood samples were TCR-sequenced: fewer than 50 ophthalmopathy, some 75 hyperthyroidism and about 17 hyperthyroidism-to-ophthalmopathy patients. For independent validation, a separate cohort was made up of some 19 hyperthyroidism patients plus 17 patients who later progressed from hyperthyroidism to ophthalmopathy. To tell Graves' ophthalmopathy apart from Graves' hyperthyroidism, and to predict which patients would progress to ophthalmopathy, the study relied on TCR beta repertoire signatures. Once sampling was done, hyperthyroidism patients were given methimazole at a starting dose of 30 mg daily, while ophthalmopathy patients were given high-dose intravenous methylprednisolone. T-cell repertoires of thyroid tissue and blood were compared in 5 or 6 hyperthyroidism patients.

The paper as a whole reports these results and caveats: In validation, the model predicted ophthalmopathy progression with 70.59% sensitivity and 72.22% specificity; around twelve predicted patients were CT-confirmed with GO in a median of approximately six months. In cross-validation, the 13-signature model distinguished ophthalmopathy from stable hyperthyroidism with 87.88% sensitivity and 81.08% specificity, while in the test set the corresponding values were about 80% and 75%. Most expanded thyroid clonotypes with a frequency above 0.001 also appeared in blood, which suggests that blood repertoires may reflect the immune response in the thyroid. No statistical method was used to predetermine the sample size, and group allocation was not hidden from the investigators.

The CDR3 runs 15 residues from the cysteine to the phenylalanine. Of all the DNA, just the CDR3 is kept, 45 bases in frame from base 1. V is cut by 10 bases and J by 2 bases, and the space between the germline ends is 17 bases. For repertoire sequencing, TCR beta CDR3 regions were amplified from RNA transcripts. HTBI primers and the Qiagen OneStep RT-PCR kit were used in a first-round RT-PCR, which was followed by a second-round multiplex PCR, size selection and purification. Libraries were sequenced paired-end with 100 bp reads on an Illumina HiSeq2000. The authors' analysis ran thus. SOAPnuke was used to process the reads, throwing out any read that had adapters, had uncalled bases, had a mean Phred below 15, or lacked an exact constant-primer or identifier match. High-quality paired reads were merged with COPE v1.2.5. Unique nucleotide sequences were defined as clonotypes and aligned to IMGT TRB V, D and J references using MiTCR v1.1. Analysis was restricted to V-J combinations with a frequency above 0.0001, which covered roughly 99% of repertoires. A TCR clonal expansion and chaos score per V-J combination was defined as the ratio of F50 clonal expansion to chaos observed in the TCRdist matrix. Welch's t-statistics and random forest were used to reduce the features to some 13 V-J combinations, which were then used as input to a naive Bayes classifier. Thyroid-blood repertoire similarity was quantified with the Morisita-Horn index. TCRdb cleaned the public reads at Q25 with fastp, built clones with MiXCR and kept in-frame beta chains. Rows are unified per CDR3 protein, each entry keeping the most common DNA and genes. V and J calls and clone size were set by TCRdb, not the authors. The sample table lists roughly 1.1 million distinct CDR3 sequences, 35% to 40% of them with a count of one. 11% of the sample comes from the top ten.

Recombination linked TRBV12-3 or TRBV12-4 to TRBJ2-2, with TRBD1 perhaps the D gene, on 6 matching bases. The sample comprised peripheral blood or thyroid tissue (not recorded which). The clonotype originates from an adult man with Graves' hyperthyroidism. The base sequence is TGTGCCAACGCCAAGACAGGATCAAACACCGGGGAGCTGTTTTTT. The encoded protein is CANAKTGSNTGELFF.